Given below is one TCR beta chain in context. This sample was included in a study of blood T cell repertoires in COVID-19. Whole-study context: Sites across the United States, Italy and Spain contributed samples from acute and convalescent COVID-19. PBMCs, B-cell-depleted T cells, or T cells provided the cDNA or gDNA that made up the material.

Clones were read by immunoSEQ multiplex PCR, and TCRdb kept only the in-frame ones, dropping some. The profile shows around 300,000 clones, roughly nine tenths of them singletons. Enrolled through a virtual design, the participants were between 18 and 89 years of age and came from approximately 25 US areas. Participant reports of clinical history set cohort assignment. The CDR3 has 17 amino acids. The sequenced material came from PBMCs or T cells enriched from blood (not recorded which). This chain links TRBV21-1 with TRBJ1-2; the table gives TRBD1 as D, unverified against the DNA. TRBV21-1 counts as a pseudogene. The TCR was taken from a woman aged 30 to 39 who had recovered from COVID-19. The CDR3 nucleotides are TGTGCCAGCAGCTCGCTAACGGAACCGGGACACCGATATGGCTACACCTTC. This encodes CASSSLTEPGHRYGYTF.